A single sample is the source of the 32 T cell receptor beta chains below, sequenced in a study of OX40 agonist ivuxolimab in advanced cancers. Some clones are missing from TCRdb's copy, which holds only in-frame ones; the method was immunoSEQ multiplex PCR. Among some 60,000 clones listed, about 90% were seen once. Sequencing used CD4+ or CD8+ T cells sorted from blood, obtained in a trial of the OX40 agonist ivuxolimab. These TCRs come from an adult with an advanced solid tumor such as melanoma, head and neck, liver or kidney cancer.

To note about this clone: Sequence at one end of the junction differs from germline and may be a read error. The chain recombines TRBV6-6 with TRBJ2-7; perhaps TRBD2 as D (6 bases). This CDR3 contains 12 residues. Germline-derived CDR1 and CDR2 are MNHNY and SVGAGI (reference sequence). The CDR3 nucleotides are TGTGCCAGCAGGGCCACCGCGGGACTCGAGATCTTC. It yields the protein CASRATAGLEIF.

The rearrangement joins TRBV30 to TRBJ2-1, with TRBD2 matching over 7 bases. This CDR3 spans 14 amino acids. The germline V gene encodes CDR1 GTSNPN and CDR2 SVGIG (reference sequence). V lost 0 bases and J lost 8; bases outside the gene matches: 7. The CDR3 sequence: CAWSVGGSKYEQFF. DNA for the CDR3: TGTGCCTGGAGTGTCGGCGGGAGTAAATATGAGCAGTTCTTC. Full variable domain (missing parts from reference TRBV30 and TRBJ2-1): SQTIHQWPATLVQPVGSPLSLECTVEGTSNPNLYWYRQAAGRGLQLLFYSVGIGQISSEVPQNLSASRPQDRQFILSSKKLLLSDSGFYLCAWSVGGSKYEQFFGPGTRLTVL.

This clone is a singleton in its sample. J is TRBJ2-7 and V is TRBV5-5; 15 bases line up with TRBD2. J gave up 4 bases and V 4 bases, and 18 bases lay outside the gene matches. The V gene's germline CDR1 is SGHKS and CDR2 YYEKEE (reference sequence). CDR3 length: 20 amino acids. CDR3 nucleotide sequence: TGTGCCAGCAGCGCCTCCTCGGGACTAGCGGGAGGCCTTCTTATTTACGAGCAGTACTTC. Its protein product is CASSASSGLAGGLLIYEQYF.

CDR3 DNA sequence: TGTGCCAGCAGCGACATCTTCTCTGGAAACACCATATATTTT. It translates to CASSDIFSGNTIYF. V and J are TRBV7-9 and TRBJ1-3, with D hard to call. The CDR3 has 14 residues. The germline V gene encodes CDR1 SEHNR and CDR2 FQNEAQ (reference sequence). V shed 5 bases and J shed 0 bases, with 8 bases lying between them.

The chain is built from TRBV15 and TRBJ2-2; TRBD1 matches 11 bases. CDR3 length: 16 amino acids. CDR1 and CDR2 from the germline V gene are LNHNV and YYDKDF (reference sequence). The junction had 3 bases not matched to a gene; V was cut back by 1 base and J by 5 bases. The CDR3 coding sequence is TGTGCCACCAGCAGAGGAGGGACAGGGGGAACCGGGGAGCTGTTTTTT. This sequence encodes CATSRGGTGGTGELFF.

The gene calls are TRBV18 and TRBJ2-5; D is unclear. CDR3 length: 13 amino acids. Germline values: CDR1 KGHSH, CDR2 LQKENI. V lost 3 bases to trimming and J lost 7 bases, with 12 bases between them. The CDR3 reads CASSPGKAATQYF. The CDR3 region has the DNA TGTGCCAGCTCACCGGGGAAGGCAGCGACCCAGTACTTC.

This clone was counted once. The chain combines TRBV11-3 with TRBJ2-7, with TRBD2 as a possible D gene (5 bases). There are 15 residues in the CDR3. Germline CDR1 reads SGHNT; CDR2 reads YENEEA. V was shortened by 2 bases and J by 3 bases, with 14 bases between the two germline ends. CDR3 nucleotide sequence: TGTGCCAGCAGCTTAAGGGCTACGGGGTTCTACGAGCAGTACTTC. Amino acids: CASSLRATGFYEQYF.

J is TRBJ2-2 and V is TRBV27; D might be TRBD1 or TRBD2, each matching 5 bases. Between the trimmed V and J ends, which lost 0 bases and 4 bases, there was a span of 18 bases. Germline V gives CDR1 MNHEY, CDR2 SMNVEV (reference sequence). The CDR3 is 18 amino acids. The CDR3: CASSLSKGRALSTGELFF. DNA for the CDR3: TGTGCCAGCAGTTTATCAAAGGGGCGGGCGTTGAGCACCGGGGAGCTGTTTTTT.

This chain uses TRBV9 with TRBJ2-2; no clear D gene. Trimming removed 2 bases at V and 0 bases at J, with 11 bases between. CDR3 length: 16 residues. The germline V gene encodes CDR1 SGDLS and CDR2 YYNGEE. CDR3 sequence reads: CASSVQRRTNTGELFF. The DNA for the CDR3 is TGTGCCAGCAGCGTCCAGAGGAGAACGAACACCGGGGAGCTGTTTTTT.

This clone was observed a single time. J is TRBJ2-6 and V is TRBV5-1; no clear D gene. The CDR3 consists of 15 residues. The V gene's germline CDR1 is SGHRS and CDR2 YFSETQ. The ends were cut back, 7 bases at V and 1 base at J, with 12 bases in the middle. The CDR3 protein is CASGTVGSGANVLTF. DNA of the CDR3: TGCGCCAGCGGAACTGTAGGGTCTGGGGCCAACGTCCTGACTTTC.

The rearrangement joins TRBV6-1 to TRBJ1-1, with 12 bases lining up with TRBD1. The CDR3 is 15 amino acids. The trim removed 4 bases at V and 11 bases at J, leaving 11 bases unmatched. Per the germline V gene, CDR1 is MNHNS and CDR2 is SASEGT. Written as DNA, the CDR3 is TGTGCCAGCAGTGGCCGGGACAGGGGGCGTCGGGATGCTTTCTTT. Amino acids: CASSGRDRGRRDAFF.

CDR3 in amino acids: CASSPEAGDYGYTF. CDR3 DNA sequence: TGTGCCAGCAGCCCCGAGGCGGGGGACTATGGCTACACCTTC. The genes are TRBV7-2 and TRBJ1-2; perhaps TRBD1 as D (5 bases). Germline CDR1 is SGHTA and CDR2 is FQGNSA. The CDR3 is made up of 14 amino acids. V lost 5 bases and J 3 bases, leaving 13 bases between the germline ends.

The genes are TRBV7-8 and TRBJ2-1; perhaps TRBD2 as D (6 bases). There are 17 residues in the CDR3. Germline assignment: CDR1 SGHVS and CDR2 FQNEAQ. V lost 2 bases, J lost 5 bases, and 19 bases lay in between. The CDR3 DNA reads TGTGCCAGCAGCTTATACCCCCTGGGCGGGAACGACAATGAGCAGTTCTTC. Protein: CASSLYPLGGNDNEQFF.

The chain recombines TRBV7-2 with TRBJ1-5; a possible D gene is TRBD1 (5 bases). From germline, CDR1 is SGHTA and CDR2 FQGNSA. The CDR3 has 13 residues. Trimming stripped 2 bases from V and 4 bases from J, with 6 bases between. As DNA, the CDR3 is TGTGCCAGCAGCTTATGGGGGAATCAGCCCCAGCATTTT. The encoded protein is CASSLWGNQPQHF.

The CDR3 bases are TGCGCCAGCAGCTTGGCGCTCTCTGGAAACACCATATATTTT. Its protein product is CASSLALSGNTIYF. V usage is TRBV5-1 and J usage is TRBJ1-3, with unresolved D. From germline, CDR1 is SGHRS and CDR2 YFSETQ. V was clipped by 0 bases and J by 0 bases, with 4 bases between them. This CDR3 contains 14 residues.

This sequence joins TRBV18 and TRBJ2-5; unclear D gene. The J call is uncertain, as TRBJ2-7 better fits the DNA end. Germline assignment: CDR1 KGHSH and CDR2 LQKENI. There are 14 residues in the CDR3. CDR3 DNA sequence: TGTGCCAGCTCTACCTCCGGGCTCCCCTACGAGCAGTACTTC. Protein product: CASSTSGLPYEQYF.

The chain combines TRBV9 with TRBJ2-3, with 11 bases identical to TRBD2. Germline CDR1 is SGDLS and CDR2 is YYNGEE. This CDR3 spans 19 amino acids. The J segment lost 3 bases and the V segment lost 0 bases, leaving 12 bases of the junction unmatched. The CDR3 region has the DNA TGTGCCAGCAGCGTAGACGCGGCTAGCGGGAGGTTCGCGACAGATACGCAGTATTTT. This translates into CASSVDAASGRFATDTQYF.

This clone has just one count. The chain has TRBV19 and TRBJ2-7; D is unclear. The CDR3 loop spans 12 amino acids. Germline V gives CDR1 LNHDA, CDR2 SQIVND (reference sequence). Trimming shortened V by 0 bases and J by 7 bases, and 7 bases separated the two germline ends. As DNA, the CDR3 is TGTGCCAGTAGTATAGATCTGGGAGAGCAGTACTTC. Its translation is CASSIDLGEQYF.

The rearrangement uses TRBV10-3 and TRBJ2-1; 7 bases match TRBD2. The germline CDR1 and CDR2 sequences are ENHRY and SYGVKD. This CDR3 contains 16 residues. J lost 1 base, V lost 3 bases, and 6 bases had no gene match. The CDR3, as DNA: TGTGCCATCAGTGAAGGCGGGAGAGGGTCCTACAATGAGCAGTTCTTC. Translation gives CAISEGGRGSYNEQFF.

The chain couples TRBV19 to TRBJ1-1; tentative D call: TRBD1 (5 bases). This CDR3 is 14 amino acids long. Germline CDR1 LNHDA, CDR2 SQIVND (reference sequence). V lost 3 bases to trimming and J lost 7 bases, with 15 bases between them. The CDR3 is CASSIPGLVREAFF. The CDR3 DNA follows: TGTGCCAGTAGTATTCCGGGACTCGTTCGTGAAGCTTTCTTT.

V usage is TRBV4-1 and J usage is TRBJ1-4; TRBD1 agrees at 8 bases. The V gene's germline CDR1 is MGHRA and CDR2 YSYEKL. Losses at the gene ends were 5 bases for V and 6 bases for J; bases not matched to a gene: 5. This CDR3 spans 14 amino acids. CDR3 sequence: CASSYDRGDEKLFF. CDR3 bases: TGCGCCAGCAGCTATGACAGGGGAGATGAAAAACTGTTTTTT.

The chain is built from TRBV5-1 and TRBJ1-3; D possibly corresponds to TRBD1 (5 bases). Trimming removed 7 bases at V and 0 bases at J, with 17 bases between. This CDR3 spans 16 amino acids. Per the germline V gene, CDR1 is SGHRS and CDR2 is YFSETQ. This CDR3 is CASRSGDSYSGNTIYF. The CDR3 DNA reads as TGCGCCAGCCGCTCCGGGGACTCTTACTCTGGAAACACCATATATTTT.

This chain uses TRBV10-3 with TRBJ2-1; 16 bases map to TRBD2. CDR3 length equals 17 residues. The V gene end was trimmed by 8 bases and the J gene end by 4 bases; junction bases not matched to a gene: 8. Germline V gene data show CDR1 as ENHRY and CDR2 as SYGVKD. CDR3 nucleotide sequence: TGTGCCATCCAGGGACTAGCGGGAGGGAAACCTTACAATGAGCAGTTCTTC. As protein: CAIQGLAGGKPYNEQFF.

The rearrangement uses TRBV7-2 and TRBJ2-3, with D unresolved. The ends were cut back, 2 bases at V and 0 bases at J, with 12 bases in the middle. CDR3 size: 16 residues. Germline V gene data show CDR1 as SGHTA and CDR2 as FQGNSA. CDR3 DNA: TGTGCCAGCAGCTTAATCTCATCAGCTAGCACAGATACGCAGTATTTT. Encoded protein: CASSLISSASTDTQYF.

The rearrangement links TRBV11-3 to TRBJ1-4; D remains unclear. The CDR3 sequence is 14 residues long. The V gene's germline CDR1 is SGHNT and CDR2 YENEEA. V was pared by 5 bases and J by 4 bases, with 11 bases between. CDR3: CASSTRTFNEKLFF. The CDR3 DNA is TGTGCCAGCAGCACCCGGACCTTTAATGAAAAACTGTTTTTT.

The gene calls are TRBV29-1 and TRBJ2-5; tentative D call: TRBD1 (5 bases). CDR1 and CDR2 (germline): SQVTM, ANQGSEA. There are 12 residues in the CDR3. Deletions cut 7 bases from V and 2 bases from J, with 11 bases between. CDR3 protein: CSDSRAQETQYF. DNA of the CDR3: TGCAGCGACTCCAGGGCGCAAGAGACCCAGTACTTC.

This clone appeared once. This chain connects TRBV5-4 to TRBJ1-2; D is perhaps TRBD1 (5 bases). The CDR3 is 13 residues long. Germline V gene sequence: CDR1 SGHNT, CDR2 YYREEE (reference sequence). V was pared by 2 bases and J by 8 bases, with 13 bases between. CDR3: CASSFPTGQGYTF. CDR3 in DNA: TGTGCCAGCAGCTTTCCAACGGGGCAGGGCTACACCTTC.

This chain uses TRBV21-1 with TRBJ1-5; whether TRBD1, the table's D call, matches the DNA was not checked. TRBV21-1 is a pseudogene segment. The CDR3 extends over 14 amino acids. The CDR3: CASSSTGSNQPQHF. In DNA form, the CDR3 reads TGTGCCAGCAGCTCTACAGGTAGCAATCAGCCCCAGCATTTT.

The J gene is TRBJ2-5, the V gene TRBV25-1, with 9 bases fitting TRBD1. Germline CDR1 reads MGHDK; CDR2 reads SYGVNS. The CDR3 has 16 residues. Trimming cost V 3 bases and J 4 bases; bases outside gene matches: 9. The CDR3 nucleotides are TGTGCCAGCAGTGACCCGACAGGGGGGGGTATAGAGACCCAGTACTTC. This gives the protein CASSDPTGGGIETQYF.

In its sample, this clone was seen a few times. V gene TRBV5-5 combines with J gene TRBJ1-5; 8 positions match TRBD1. Per the germline V gene, CDR1 is SGHKS and CDR2 is YYEKEE (reference sequence). Trimming removed 0 bases from V and 6 bases from J; junction bases left unmatched: 8. This CDR3 region has 16 residues. The CDR3 region has the DNA TGTGCCAGCAGCTTGGTCCCAGGGGGCAGGGGTCAGCCCCAGCATTTT. Translation gives CASSLVPGGRGQPQHF.

The sample holds one count of this clone. The rearrangement joins TRBV2 to TRBJ2-1; D perhaps matches TRBD1 (6 bases). This CDR3 has 13 amino acids. With 8 bases removed from V and 3 bases from J, the gap between germline ends came to 11 bases. Per the germline V gene, CDR1 is SNHLY and CDR2 is FYNNEI. CDR3 region: CASYRTDYNEQFF. The CDR3 DNA reads TGTGCCAGCTACCGGACAGACTACAATGAGCAGTTCTTC.

This rearrangement joins TRBV5-1 to TRBJ1-2; D uncertain. Germline CDR1 and CDR2: SGHRS and YFSETQ. The CDR3 runs to 13 residues. The V end lost 2 bases, the J end lost 8 bases, and 13 bases lay between the germline ends. The CDR3 is CASSFPGKEGYTF. CDR3 in DNA: TGCGCCAGCAGCTTCCCGGGAAAGGAAGGCTACACCTTC.